This T cell receptor (beta chain) appears in the sequencing data of a study of shared clonotypes between healthy human individuals. Study-wide context: Donors were two women and a few men aged 18 to 49.

Genomic DNA belonging to each subset was distributed in equal measure over several immunoSEQ plates. The repertoire was sequenced with immunoSEQ multiplex PCR; TCRdb's copy has only in-frame clones and lacks some. The top ten hold 0.13% of the sample, which has 2 million or so clones, approximately 95% seen once. V dropped 5 bases and J dropped 0 bases, with 13 bases sitting between them. CDR1 and CDR2 (germline): KGHSH, LQKENI. The CDR3 loop spans 15 amino acids. Source material: naive CD4+ T cells sorted from blood. The subset here: CD45RA+ positively selected. This receptor was taken from a man younger than 35 in good health. The rearrangement links TRBV18 to TRBJ2-5; D assignment may be TRBD1 or TRBD2 (6 bases each). CDR3 nucleotides: TGTGCCAGCTCAGGACTACAGGGTAACCAAGAGACCCAGTACTTC. As protein: CASSGLQGNQETQYF.